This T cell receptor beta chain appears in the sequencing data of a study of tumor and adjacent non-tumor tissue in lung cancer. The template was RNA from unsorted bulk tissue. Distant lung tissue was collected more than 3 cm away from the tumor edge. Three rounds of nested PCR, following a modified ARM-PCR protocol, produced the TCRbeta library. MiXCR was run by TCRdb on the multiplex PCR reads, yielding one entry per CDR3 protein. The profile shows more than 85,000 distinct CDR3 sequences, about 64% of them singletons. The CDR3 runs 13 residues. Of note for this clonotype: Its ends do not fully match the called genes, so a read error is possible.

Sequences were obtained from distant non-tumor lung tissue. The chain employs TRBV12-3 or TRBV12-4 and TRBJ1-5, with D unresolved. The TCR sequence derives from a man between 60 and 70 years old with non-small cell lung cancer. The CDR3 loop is CASSFYRNQPKYF. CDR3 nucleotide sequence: TGTGCCAGCAGTTTTTATAGGAACCAGCCCAAGTATTTT.